The rows below give T cell receptor beta chains drawn from one sample of a study of T cells in Graves' hyperthyroidism and ophthalmopathy. TCRdb processed the multiplex PCR reads anew with MiXCR; each CDR3 protein has one entry. The table includes approximately 300,000 distinct CDR3 sequences, approximately 19% detected once. The sample taken for sequencing was blood. These receptors originate from a middle-aged man with Graves' ophthalmopathy. Each CDR3 is given with its conserved first and last residue. D genes are given only for firm matches.

CDR3aa	d_gene	v_gene	j_gene
CASSIRTAGTWTTYEQYF	-	TRBV5-6	TRBJ2-7
CASSPPSREKQFF	-	TRBV18	TRBJ2-1
CATSPRDGDNEQYF	-	TRBV10-3	TRBJ2-7
CASSQDPAGLWEQYF	TRBD2	TRBV3-1	TRBJ2-7
CATSREGGGNTEAFF	-	TRBV15	TRBJ1-1
CASRDRANSGANVLTF	-	TRBV6-2/TRBV6-3	TRBJ2-6
CASKLDGGGTKAFF	-	TRBV12-3/TRBV12-4	TRBJ1-1
CSARGVAQASYEQYF	-	TRBV20-1	TRBJ2-7
CASSAAYYEQYF	-	TRBV6-1	TRBJ2-7
CASSTGEANYGYTF	-	TRBV6-1	TRBJ1-2
CASSGDRRANTGELFF	-	TRBV2	TRBJ2-2
CASSHLPGLAGPSYEQYF	TRBD2	TRBV3-1	TRBJ2-7
CASSRSGLAGEQFF	TRBD2	TRBV7-2	TRBJ2-1
CASSVFNSGANNEQFF	-	TRBV9	TRBJ2-1
CASSQDQGRETQYF	-	TRBV3-1	TRBJ2-5
CASRDRGQSQPQHF	TRBD1	TRBV2	TRBJ1-5
CASSPEDRGNTEAFF	TRBD1	TRBV9	TRBJ1-1
CASSVGSRTDTQYF	-	TRBV9	TRBJ2-3
CAKTELTSYEQYF	-	TRBV2	TRBJ2-7
CASSLWTSGISSTDTQYF	TRBD2	TRBV14	TRBJ2-3
CASSQGLQRSSYNEQFF	-	TRBV14	TRBJ2-1
CASSYSPSGNYNEQFF	TRBD2	TRBV6-2/TRBV6-3	TRBJ2-1
CASRTYSYEQYF	-	TRBV7-8	TRBJ2-7
CASSPGTSWRNEQFF	TRBD2	TRBV9	TRBJ2-1
CASSLIAEVSGANVLTF	-	TRBV7-3	TRBJ2-6
CASSYLGGAYEQYF	-	TRBV6-2/TRBV6-3	TRBJ2-7
CSASRQDEQYF	-	TRBV20-1	TRBJ2-7
CASSLSAIGGAGVEAFF	-	TRBV18	TRBJ1-1
CSAISGDTYEQYF	-	TRBV20-1	TRBJ2-7
CASSLHGADTQYF	-	TRBV5-1	TRBJ2-3
CASRAGYSGNTIYF	-	TRBV28	TRBJ1-3
CATSRSPSGQETQYF	-	TRBV15	TRBJ2-5
CSARGSSGSYNEQFF	TRBD2	TRBV20-1	TRBJ2-1
CATSDSGSITQYF	TRBD2	TRBV24-1	TRBJ2-3
CASSLYQGNTEAFF	-	TRBV27	TRBJ1-1
CASSQGPGQGLYGYTF	TRBD1	TRBV4-1	TRBJ1-2
CASSGGIYEQFF	-	TRBV2	TRBJ2-1
CASSLGRLADYEQYF	TRBD2	TRBV7-6	TRBJ2-7
CASSPTGQNYGYTF	-	TRBV2	TRBJ1-2
CASSRGRVGEKLFF	-	TRBV12-3/TRBV12-4	TRBJ1-4
CASSLDPSASETQYF	-	TRBV5-1	TRBJ2-5
CASSEGVWTPLHF	-	TRBV6-1	TRBJ1-6
CASSSGTSEGTQYF	TRBD2	TRBV6-1	TRBJ2-5
CSARSGRVSGEQFF	TRBD2	TRBV20-1	TRBJ2-1
CASRDFGSEKLFF	-	TRBV28	TRBJ1-4
CASSTRNTGELFF	-	TRBV11-3	TRBJ2-2
CASSAARELPEPQHF	-	TRBV2	TRBJ1-5
CASSSPRGTYSALNEQFF	-	TRBV7-2	TRBJ2-1
CASSLVGGSQETQYF	TRBD2	TRBV7-6	TRBJ2-5
CATSDPDQRYGYTF	-	TRBV24-1	TRBJ1-2
CASASLSGIYEQYF	TRBD2	TRBV2	TRBJ2-7
CASSLGRFTDTQYF	-	TRBV28	TRBJ2-3
CASSLRDLSGNTIYF	-	TRBV3-1	TRBJ1-3
CASTTGEGGYTF	TRBD1	TRBV19	TRBJ1-2